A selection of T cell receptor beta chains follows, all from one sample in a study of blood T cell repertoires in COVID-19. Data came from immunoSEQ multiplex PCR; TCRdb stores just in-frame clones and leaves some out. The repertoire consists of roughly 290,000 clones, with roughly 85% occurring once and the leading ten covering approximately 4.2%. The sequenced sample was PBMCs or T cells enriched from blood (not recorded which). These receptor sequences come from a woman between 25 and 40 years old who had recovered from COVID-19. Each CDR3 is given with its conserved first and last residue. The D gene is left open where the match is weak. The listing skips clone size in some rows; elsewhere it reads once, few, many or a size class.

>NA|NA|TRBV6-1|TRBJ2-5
CASSELRGAQETQYF
TGTGCCAGCAGTGAACTCCGGGGGGCCCAAGAGACCCAGTACTTC
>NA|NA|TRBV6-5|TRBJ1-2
CASRGGGYGYTF
TGTGCCAGCAGGGGAGGGGGCTATGGCTACACCTTC
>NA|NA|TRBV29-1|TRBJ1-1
CSVLYTEAFF
TGCAGCGTCCTGTACACTGAAGCTTTCTTT
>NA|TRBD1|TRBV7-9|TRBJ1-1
CASSLTRGLNTEAFF
TGTGCCAGCAGCTTAACCAGGGGGCTCAACACTGAAGCTTTCTTT
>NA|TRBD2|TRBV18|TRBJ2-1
CASSPGGSHEQFF
TGTGCCAGCTCACCCGGCGGGAGCCATGAGCAGTTCTTC
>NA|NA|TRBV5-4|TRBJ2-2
CASSSEEGPNTGELFF
TGTGCCAGCAGTTCCGAGGAGGGACCGAACACCGGGGAGCTGTTTTTT
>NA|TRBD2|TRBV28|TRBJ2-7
CASSLTSRTNEQYF
TGTGCCAGCAGTTTGACTAGCCGAACAAACGAGCAGTACTTC
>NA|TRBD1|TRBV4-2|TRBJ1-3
CASSQEYRGAGNTIYF
TGTGCCAGCAGCCAAGAGTACAGGGGGGCTGGAAACACCATATATTTT
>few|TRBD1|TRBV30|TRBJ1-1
CAWSFGTGSTEAFF
TGTGCCTGGAGTTTCGGGACAGGGAGTACTGAAGCTTTCTTT
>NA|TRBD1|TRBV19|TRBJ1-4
CASSRQGQTEKLFF
TGTGCCAGTAGTCGACAGGGGCAAACCGAAAAACTGTTTTTT
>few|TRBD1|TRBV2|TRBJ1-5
CASRQGDRVNQPQHF
TGTGCCAGCAGACAGGGGGACAGGGTTAATCAGCCCCAGCATTTT
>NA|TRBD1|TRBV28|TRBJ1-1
CASSHDGGQEAFF
TGTGCCAGCAGCCACGATGGGGGACAGGAAGCTTTCTTT
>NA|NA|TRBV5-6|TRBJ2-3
CASSLPSRGDTQYF
TGTGCCAGCAGCTTACCTTCCCGGGGAGATACGCAGTATTTT
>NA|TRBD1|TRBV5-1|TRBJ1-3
CASSRDRGTYSGNTIYF
TGCGCCAGCAGCAGGGACAGGGGAACTTACTCTGGAAACACCATATATTTT
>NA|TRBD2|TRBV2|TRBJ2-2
CATQRGANTGELFF
TGTGCCACCCAGCGGGGCGCGAACACCGGGGAGCTGTTTTTT
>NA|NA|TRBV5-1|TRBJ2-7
CASSLGLFYEQYF
TGCGCCAGCAGCTTGGGACTATTCTACGAGCAGTACTTC
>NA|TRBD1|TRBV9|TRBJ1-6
CASSVGQFRNSPLHF
TGTGCCAGCAGCGTGGGACAGTTTCGCAATTCACCCCTCCACTTT
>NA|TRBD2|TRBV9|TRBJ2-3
CASSVVASGRADTQYF
TGTGCCAGCAGCGTAGTGGCTAGCGGGAGGGCAGATACGCAGTATTTT
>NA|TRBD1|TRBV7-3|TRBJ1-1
CASSLTGDTEAFF
TGTGCCAGCAGCCTGACAGGGGACACTGAAGCTTTCTTT
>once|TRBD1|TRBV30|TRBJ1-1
CAWSVDRDTEAFF
TGTGCCTGGAGTGTAGACAGGGACACTGAAGCTTTCTTT
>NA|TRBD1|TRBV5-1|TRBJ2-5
CASSWDRPQETQYF
TGCGCCAGCAGCTGGGACAGGCCGCAAGAGACCCAGTACTTC
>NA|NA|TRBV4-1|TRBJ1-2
CASSPLLFSNYGYTF
TGCGCCAGCAGCCCCCTTTTATTCAGTAACTATGGCTACACCTTC
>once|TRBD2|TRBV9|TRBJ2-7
CASSPGTSVPYEQYF
TGTGCCAGCAGCCCTGGGACTAGCGTACCCTACGAGCAGTACTTC
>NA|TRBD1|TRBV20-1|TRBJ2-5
CSASLLLAGGGETQYF
TGCAGTGCTAGTCTCCTTCTGGCAGGGGGCGGAGAGACCCAGTACTTC
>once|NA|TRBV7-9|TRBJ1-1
CASSTEGVEAFF
TGTGCCAGCAGCACGGAAGGAGTTGAAGCTTTCTTT
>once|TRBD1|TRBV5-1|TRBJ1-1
CASSFHRGTEAFF
TGCGCCAGCAGCTTCCACAGGGGCACTGAAGCTTTCTTT
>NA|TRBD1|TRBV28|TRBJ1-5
CASRTGGNQPQHF
TGTGCCAGCAGGACAGGGGGCAATCAGCCCCAGCATTTT
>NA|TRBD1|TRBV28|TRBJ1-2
CASSPPGQSFYTF
TGTGCCAGCAGTCCTCCGGGACAGAGTTTCTACACCTTC
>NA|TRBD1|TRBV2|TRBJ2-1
CASTRGQVDNEQFF
TGTGCCAGCACCCGAGGACAGGTAGACAATGAGCAGTTCTTC
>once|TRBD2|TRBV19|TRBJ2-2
CASSTSSSGGATGELFF
TGTGCCAGTAGTACCTCTTCTAGCGGGGGGGCCACCGGGGAGCTGTTTTTT
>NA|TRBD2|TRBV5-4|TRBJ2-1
CASSLRLAGADEQFF
TGTGCCAGCAGCTTACGACTAGCGGGAGCCGATGAGCAGTTCTTC
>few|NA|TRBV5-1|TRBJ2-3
CASSSQNTQYF
TGCGCCAGCAGCTCCCAAAATACGCAGTATTTT
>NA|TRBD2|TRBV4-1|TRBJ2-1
CASSPLIAGFSSYNEQFF
TGCGCCAGCAGCCCGCTAATAGCGGGATTTAGCTCCTACAATGAGCAGTTCTTC
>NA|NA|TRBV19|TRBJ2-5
CASAENRDKVETQYF
TGTGCCAGTGCTGAGAACAGGGACAAGGTGGAGACCCAGTACTTC
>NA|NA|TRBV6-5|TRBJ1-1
CASNNPHGGTEAFF
TGTGCCAGCAACAACCCCCACGGGGGAACTGAAGCTTTCTTT
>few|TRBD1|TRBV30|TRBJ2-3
CAWGQGQSDTQYF
TGTGCCTGGGGACAGGGGCAATCAGATACGCAGTATTTT
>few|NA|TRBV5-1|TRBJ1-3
CASSLPGVGNTIYF
TGCGCCAGCAGCTTACCAGGGGTAGGAAACACCATATATTTT
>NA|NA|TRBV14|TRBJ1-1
CASSLRLTGSTEAFF
TGTGCCAGCAGCCTCCGTTTGACGGGGAGCACTGAAGCTTTCTTT
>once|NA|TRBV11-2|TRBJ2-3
CASSLIRLAGTDTQYF
TGTGCCAGCAGCTTAATTAGGTTGGCAGGGACAGATACGCAGTATTTT
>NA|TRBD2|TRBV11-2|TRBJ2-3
CASSVTSGRGDTQYF
TGTGCCAGCAGCGTAACTAGCGGGAGGGGCGATACGCAGTATTTT
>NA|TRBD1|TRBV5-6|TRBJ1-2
CASSQDRAYGYTF
TGTGCCAGCAGCCAGGACAGGGCTTATGGCTACACCTTC
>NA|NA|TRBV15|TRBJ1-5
CATSRGRQGNQPQHF
TGTGCCACCAGCAGAGGACGGCAGGGCAATCAGCCCCAGCATTTT
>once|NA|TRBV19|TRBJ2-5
CASSIRALRERDWETQYF
TGTGCCAGTAGTATAAGAGCCCTTAGGGAGAGGGATTGGGAGACCCAGTACTTC
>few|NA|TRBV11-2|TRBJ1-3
CASSLNRGNTIYF
TGTGCCAGCAGCTTGAACAGGGGAAACACCATATATTTT
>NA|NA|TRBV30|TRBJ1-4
CAWSLQLTTNEKLFF
TGTGCCTGGAGCTTACAGCTAACAACTAATGAAAAACTGTTTTTT
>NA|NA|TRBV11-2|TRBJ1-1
CASKRGNEYTEAFF
TGTGCCAGCAAAAGGGGGAACGAGTACACTGAAGCTTTCTTT
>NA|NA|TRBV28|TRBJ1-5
CASSWAGDTQPQHF
TGTGCCAGCAGTTGGGCAGGGGATACTCAGCCCCAGCATTTT
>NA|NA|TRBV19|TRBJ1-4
CASSGGSEKLFF
TGTGCCAGTAGTGGCGGGTCTGAAAAACTGTTTTTT
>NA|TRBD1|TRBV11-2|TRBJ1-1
CASSLLGTGGIAFF
TGTGCCAGCAGCTTACTCGGTACAGGGGGGATTGCTTTCTTT
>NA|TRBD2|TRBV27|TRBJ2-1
CASSLLGSSGYNEQFF
TGTGCCAGCAGTTTACTCGGCTCTAGCGGCTACAATGAGCAGTTCTTC
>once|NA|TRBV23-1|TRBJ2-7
CASSQRLGGGPYEQYF
TGCGCCAGCAGTCAACGTCTAGGTGGCGGGCCCTACGAGCAGTACTTC
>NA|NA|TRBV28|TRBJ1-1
CASSSGTSGNAEAFF
TGTGCCAGCAGTTCAGGGACATCAGGGAACGCTGAAGCTTTCTTT
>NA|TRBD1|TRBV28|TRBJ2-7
CASIGGPHGEWTGYDEQYF
TGTGCCAGCATCGGTGGGCCTCATGGGGAATGGACAGGGTACGACGAGCAGTACTTC
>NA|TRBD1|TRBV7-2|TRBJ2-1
CASSHGDRRRGNEQFF
TGTGCCAGCAGCCATGGGGACAGGCGGCGGGGCAATGAGCAGTTCTTC
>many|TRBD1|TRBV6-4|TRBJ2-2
CASSEFGQGNTGELFF
TGTGCCAGCAGTGAGTTCGGACAGGGGAACACCGGGGAGCTGTTTTTT
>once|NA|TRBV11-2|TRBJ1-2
CASSLGQMVSDGYTF
TGTGCCAGCAGCTTAGGACAGATGGTTTCGGATGGCTACACCTTC
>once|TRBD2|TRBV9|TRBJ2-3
CASSVNPLAGGTDTQYF
TGTGCCAGCAGCGTAAACCCTTTAGCGGGAGGAACAGATACGCAGTATTTT